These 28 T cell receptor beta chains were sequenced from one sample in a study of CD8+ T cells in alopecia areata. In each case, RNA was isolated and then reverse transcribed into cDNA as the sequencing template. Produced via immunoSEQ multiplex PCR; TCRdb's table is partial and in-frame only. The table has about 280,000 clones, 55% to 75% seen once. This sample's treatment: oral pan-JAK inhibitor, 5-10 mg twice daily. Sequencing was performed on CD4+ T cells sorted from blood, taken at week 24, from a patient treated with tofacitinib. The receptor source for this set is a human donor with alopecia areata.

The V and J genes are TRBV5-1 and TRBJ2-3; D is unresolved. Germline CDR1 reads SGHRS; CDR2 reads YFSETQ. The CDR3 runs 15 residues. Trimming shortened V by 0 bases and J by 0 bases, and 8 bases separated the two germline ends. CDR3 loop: CASSLVTSSTDTQYF. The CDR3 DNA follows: TGCGCCAGCAGCTTGGTTACCTCTAGCACAGATACGCAGTATTTT.

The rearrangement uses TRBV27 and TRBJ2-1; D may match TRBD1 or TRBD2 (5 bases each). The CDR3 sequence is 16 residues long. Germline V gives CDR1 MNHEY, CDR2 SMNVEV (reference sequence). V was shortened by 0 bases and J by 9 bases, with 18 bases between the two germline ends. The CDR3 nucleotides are TGTGCCAGCAGTTTATCCGACAGAGCCCCTCGGGGTGAGCAGTTCTTC. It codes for CASSLSDRAPRGEQFF.

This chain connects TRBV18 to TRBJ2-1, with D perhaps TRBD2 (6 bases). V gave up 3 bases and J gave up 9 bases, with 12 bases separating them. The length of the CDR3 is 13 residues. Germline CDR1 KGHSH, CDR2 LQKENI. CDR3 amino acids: CASSPAGGGEQFF. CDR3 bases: TGTGCCAGCTCACCCGCCGGGGGTGGTGAGCAGTTCTTC.

CDR3 in DNA: TGTGCCAGCAGTTCCCCCCAAGTGCCCCTCCACTTT. Translating it yields CASSSPQVPLHF. The genes are TRBV27 and TRBJ1-6; D gene uncertain. The germline V gene has CDR1 MNHEY and CDR2 SMNVEV (reference sequence). This CDR3 has 12 residues. V lost 4 bases, J lost 13 bases, and 11 bases lay in between.

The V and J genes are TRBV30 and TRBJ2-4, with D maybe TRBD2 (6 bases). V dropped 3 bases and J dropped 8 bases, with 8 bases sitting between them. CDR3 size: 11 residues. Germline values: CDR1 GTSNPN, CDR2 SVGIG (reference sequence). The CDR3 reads CAWSTGDIQYF. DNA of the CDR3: TGTGCCTGGAGCACGGGGGACATTCAGTACTTC.

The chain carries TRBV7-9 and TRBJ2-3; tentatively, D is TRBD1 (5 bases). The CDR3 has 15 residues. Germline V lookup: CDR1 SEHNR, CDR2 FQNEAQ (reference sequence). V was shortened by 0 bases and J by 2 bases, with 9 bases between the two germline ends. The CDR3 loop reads CASSLARENTDTQYF. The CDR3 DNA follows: TGTGCCAGCAGCTTAGCCAGGGAAAACACAGATACGCAGTATTTT.

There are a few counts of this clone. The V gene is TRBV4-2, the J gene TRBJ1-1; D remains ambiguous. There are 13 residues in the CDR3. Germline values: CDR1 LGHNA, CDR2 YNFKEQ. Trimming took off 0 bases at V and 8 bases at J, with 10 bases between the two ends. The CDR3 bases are TGTGCCAGCAGCCAAGAAGGGTCTCGCGAAGCTTTCTTT. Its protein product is CASSQEGSREAFF.

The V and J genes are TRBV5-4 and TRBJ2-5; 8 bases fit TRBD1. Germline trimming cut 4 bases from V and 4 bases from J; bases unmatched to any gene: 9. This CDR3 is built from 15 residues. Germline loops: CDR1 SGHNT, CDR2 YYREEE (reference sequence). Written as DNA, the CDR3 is TGTGCCAGCAGCCAGACGACAGGGGCGGGAGAGACCCAGTACTTC. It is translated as CASSQTTGAGETQYF.

The CDR3 DNA reads TGTGCCAGCAGTCTAGTCTCCTACGAGCAGTACTTC. It yields the protein CASSLVSYEQYF. The J gene is TRBJ2-7, the V gene TRBV6-1; D call uncertain. The CDR3 totals 12 residues. V shed 5 bases and J shed 0 bases, with 5 bases lying between them. Germline V lookup: CDR1 MNHNS, CDR2 SASEGT.

CDR3 residues: CASSPSLGTGAYEQYF. In nucleotides, the CDR3 is TGTGCCAGCAGCCCGAGTTTAGGGACAGGGGCCTACGAGCAGTACTTC. This chain connects TRBV9 to TRBJ2-7; 10 positions agree with TRBD1. With 4 bases clipped from V and 2 bases from J, the junction kept 9 bases outside the gene matches. This CDR3 spans 16 amino acids. Germline V gives CDR1 SGDLS, CDR2 YYNGEE.

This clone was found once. In DNA, the CDR3 is TGCGCCAGCGGGAGAGGCAGGGCCCCAGATACGCAGTATTTT. Protein: CASGRGRAPDTQYF. This chain uses TRBV4-3 with TRBJ2-3; D tentatively reads TRBD1 or TRBD2 (5 bases each). Germline lookup yields CDR1 LGHNA and CDR2 YSLEER. With 8 bases removed from V and 4 bases from J, the gap between germline ends came to 16 bases. The CDR3 length is 14 residues.

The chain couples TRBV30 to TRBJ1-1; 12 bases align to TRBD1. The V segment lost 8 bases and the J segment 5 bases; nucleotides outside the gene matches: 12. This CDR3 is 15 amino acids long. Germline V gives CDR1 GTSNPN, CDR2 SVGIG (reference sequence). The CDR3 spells CAHRRGQGAATEAFF. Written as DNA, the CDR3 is TGTGCCCACCGGAGGGGACAGGGGGCGGCGACTGAAGCTTTCTTT.

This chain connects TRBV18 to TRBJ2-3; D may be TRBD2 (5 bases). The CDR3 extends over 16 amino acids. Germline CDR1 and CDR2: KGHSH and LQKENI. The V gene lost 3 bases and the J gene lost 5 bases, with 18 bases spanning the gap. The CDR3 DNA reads TGTGCCAGCTCACCCCCGATAATGGTCGGGGTAGATACGCAGTATTTT. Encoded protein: CASSPPIMVGVDTQYF. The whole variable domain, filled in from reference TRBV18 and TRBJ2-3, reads NAGVMQNPRHLVRRRGQEARLRCSPMKGHSHVYWYRQLPEEGLKFMVYLQKENIIDESGMPKERFSAEFPKEGPSILRIQQVVRGDSAAYFCASSPPIMVGVDTQYFGPGTRLTVL.

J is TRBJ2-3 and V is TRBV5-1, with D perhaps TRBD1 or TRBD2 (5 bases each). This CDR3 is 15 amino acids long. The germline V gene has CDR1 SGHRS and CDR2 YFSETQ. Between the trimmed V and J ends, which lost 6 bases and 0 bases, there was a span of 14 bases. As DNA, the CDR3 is TGCGCCAGCACGGAGGTCGGGGCGAGCACAGATACGCAGTATTTT. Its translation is CASTEVGASTDTQYF.

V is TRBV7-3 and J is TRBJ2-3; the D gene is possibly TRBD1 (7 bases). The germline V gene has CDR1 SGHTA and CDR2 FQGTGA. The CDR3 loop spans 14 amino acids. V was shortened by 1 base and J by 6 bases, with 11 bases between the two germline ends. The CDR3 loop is CASSLKTGRDTQYF. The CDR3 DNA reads TGTGCCAGCAGCTTAAAGACAGGGAGGGATACGCAGTATTTT.

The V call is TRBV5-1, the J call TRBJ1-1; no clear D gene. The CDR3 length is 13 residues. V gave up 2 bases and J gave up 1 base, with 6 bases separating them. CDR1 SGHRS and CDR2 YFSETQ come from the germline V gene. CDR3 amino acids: CASSFSQNTEAFF. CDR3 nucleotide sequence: TGCGCCAGCAGCTTTTCCCAGAACACTGAAGCTTTCTTT.

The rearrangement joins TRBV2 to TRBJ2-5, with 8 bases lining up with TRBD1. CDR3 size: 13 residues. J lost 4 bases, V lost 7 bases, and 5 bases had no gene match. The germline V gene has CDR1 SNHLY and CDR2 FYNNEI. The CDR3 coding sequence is TGTGCCAGCAAAGGACAGGGAGGAGAGACCCAGTACTTC. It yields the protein CASKGQGGETQYF.

CDR3 protein: CSPRASYGYTF. Written as DNA, the CDR3 is TGCAGTCCCCGCGCGAGCTATGGCTACACCTTC. The J gene is TRBJ1-2, the V gene TRBV20-1; D remains unclear. Trimming shortened V by 8 bases and J by 4 bases, and 11 bases separated the two germline ends. The CDR3 totals 11 residues. Looked up from germline, CDR1 is DFQATT and CDR2 is SNEGSKA (reference sequence).

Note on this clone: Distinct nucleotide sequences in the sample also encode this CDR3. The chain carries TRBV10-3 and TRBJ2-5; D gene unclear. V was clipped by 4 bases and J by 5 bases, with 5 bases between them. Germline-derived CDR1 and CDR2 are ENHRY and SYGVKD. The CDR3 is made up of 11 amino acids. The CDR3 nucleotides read TGTGCCATCAGTGGGGGTGAGACCCAGTACTTC. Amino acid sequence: CAISGGETQYF.

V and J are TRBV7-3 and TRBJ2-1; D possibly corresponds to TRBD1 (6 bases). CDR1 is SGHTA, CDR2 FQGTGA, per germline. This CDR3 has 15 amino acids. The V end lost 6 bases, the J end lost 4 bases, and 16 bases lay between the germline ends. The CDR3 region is CASSLTGSEYNEQFF. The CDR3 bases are TGTGCCAGCAGTCTCACAGGGAGTGAGTACAATGAGCAGTTCTTC.

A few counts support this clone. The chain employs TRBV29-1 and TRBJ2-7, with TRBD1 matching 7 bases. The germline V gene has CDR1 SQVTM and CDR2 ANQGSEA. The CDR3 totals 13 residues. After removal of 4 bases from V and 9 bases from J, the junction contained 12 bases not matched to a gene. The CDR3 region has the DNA TGCAGCGTTGGGGGACAGACTCCTACGGTGCAGTACTTC. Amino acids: CSVGGQTPTVQYF.

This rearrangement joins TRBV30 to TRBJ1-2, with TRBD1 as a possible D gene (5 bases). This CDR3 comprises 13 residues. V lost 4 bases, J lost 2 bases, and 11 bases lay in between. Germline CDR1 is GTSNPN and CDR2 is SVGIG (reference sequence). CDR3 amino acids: CAWTFDRNYGYTF. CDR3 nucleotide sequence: TGTGCCTGGACCTTCGACAGAAACTATGGCTACACCTTC.

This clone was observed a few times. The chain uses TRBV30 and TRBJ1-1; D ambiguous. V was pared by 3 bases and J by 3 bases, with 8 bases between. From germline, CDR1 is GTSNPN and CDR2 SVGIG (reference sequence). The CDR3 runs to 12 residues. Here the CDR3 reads CAWRGTDTEAFF. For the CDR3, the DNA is TGTGCCTGGAGGGGAACGGACACTGAAGCTTTCTTT.

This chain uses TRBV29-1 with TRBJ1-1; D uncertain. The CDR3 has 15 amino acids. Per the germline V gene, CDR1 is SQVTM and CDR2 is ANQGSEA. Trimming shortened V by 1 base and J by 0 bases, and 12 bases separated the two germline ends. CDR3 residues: CSVEAPRRVNTEAFF. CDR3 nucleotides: TGCAGCGTTGAAGCTCCCCGGCGGGTGAACACTGAAGCTTTCTTT. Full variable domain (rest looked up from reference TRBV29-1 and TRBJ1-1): SAVISQKPSRDICQRGTSLTIQCQVDSQVTMMFWYRQQPGQSLTLIATANQGSEATYESGFVIDKFPISRPNLTFSTLTVSNMSPEDSSIYLCSVEAPRRVNTEAFFGQGTRLTVV.

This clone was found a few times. The DNA of the CDR3 is TGTGCCAGCAGCTCAGGGATGGACACCGGGGAGCTGTTTTTT. Translating gives CASSSGMDTGELFF. J is TRBJ2-2 and V is TRBV5-4; perhaps TRBD1 as D (5 bases). The CDR3 sequence is 14 residues long. CDR1 and CDR2 from the germline V gene are SGHNT and YYREEE (reference sequence). V was clipped by 3 bases and J by 3 bases, with 9 bases between them.

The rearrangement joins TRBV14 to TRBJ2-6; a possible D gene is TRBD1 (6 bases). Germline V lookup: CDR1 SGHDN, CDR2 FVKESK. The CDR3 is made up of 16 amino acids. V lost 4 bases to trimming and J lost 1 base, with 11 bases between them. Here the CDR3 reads CASSPQGISGANVLTF. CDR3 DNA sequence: TGTGCCAGCAGCCCACAGGGTATTTCTGGGGCCAACGTCCTGACTTTC.

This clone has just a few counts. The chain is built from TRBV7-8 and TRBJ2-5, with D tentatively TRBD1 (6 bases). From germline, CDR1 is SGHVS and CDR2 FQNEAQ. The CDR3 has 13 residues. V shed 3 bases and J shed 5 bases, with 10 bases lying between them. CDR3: CASSFRGSETQYF. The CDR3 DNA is TGTGCCAGCAGCTTCAGGGGTTCCGAGACCCAGTACTTC.

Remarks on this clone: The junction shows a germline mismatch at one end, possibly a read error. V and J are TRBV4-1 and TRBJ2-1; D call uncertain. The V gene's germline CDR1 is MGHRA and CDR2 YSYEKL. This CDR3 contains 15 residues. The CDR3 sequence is CASRQDGRFYNEQFF. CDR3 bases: TGCGCCAGCAGGCAAGATGGAAGGTTCTACAATGAGCAGTTCTTC.